Listed below are T cell receptor beta chains from one sample, sequenced in a study of beta chain features in type 1 diabetes. Data came from immunoSEQ multiplex PCR; TCRdb stores just in-frame clones and leaves some out. The sample records over 500,000 clones, around 16% being singletons. Sequencing input: naive CD4+ T cells from blood. All receptors come from a man in his late teens or twenties in good health. The CDR3 runs from the conserved cysteine through the conserved F or W. The D gene is left open where the match is weak. Expanded clones get a size class; other rows say once, few or many, or leave the size out.

j_gene	v_gene	d_gene	abundance	len	CDR3aa	CDR3nt
TRBJ2-1	TRBV4-2	TRBD2	few	17	CASSQDGGRAVYNEQFF	TGTGCCAGCAGCCAAGATGGAGGGAGGGCGGTCTACAATGAGCAGTTCTTC
TRBJ2-7	TRBV28	.	few	14	CASSSTGFLNEQYF	TGTGCCAGCAGTTCAACAGGGTTCCTCAACGAGCAGTACTTC
TRBJ1-2	TRBV15	.	few	15	CATSRVGGWDYGYTF	TGTGCCACCAGCAGAGTTGGAGGGTGGGACTATGGCTACACCTTC
TRBJ2-7	TRBV9	TRBD1	.	15	CASGNLQGGAYEQYF	TGTGCCAGCGGCAACCTACAGGGGGGAGCCTACGAGCAGTACTTC
TRBJ1-6	TRBV7-2	.	.	17	CASSPSLKGKTNSPLHF	TGTGCCAGCAGCCCTAGTCTGAAGGGGAAAACAAATTCACCCCTCCACTTT
TRBJ1-2	TRBV2	.	few	15	CASSLWPQGGDGYTF	TGTGCCAGCAGTCTCTGGCCCCAGGGAGGGGATGGCTACACCTTC
TRBJ2-1	TRBV19	TRBD2	few	15	CASQAGGRSYNEQFF	TGTGCCAGTCAAGCGGGAGGTCGCTCCTACAATGAGCAGTTCTTC
TRBJ2-7	TRBV28	.	few	15	CASSLGQGNWEEQYF	TGTGCCAGCAGTCTGGGCCAGGGGAATTGGGAAGAGCAGTACTTC
TRBJ2-3	TRBV5-6	.	few	13	CASSLVGLGTQYF	TGTGCCAGCAGCTTGGTAGGACTGGGTACGCAGTATTTT
TRBJ2-1	TRBV5-1	TRBD2	few	16	CASRYSGSILYNEQFF	TGCGCCAGCAGATATAGCGGGAGCATACTTTACAATGAGCAGTTCTTC
TRBJ2-1	TRBV5-4	.	few	15	CASSLGGPSYNEQFF	TGTGCCAGCAGCTTGGGGGGCCCGTCCTACAATGAGCAGTTCTTC
TRBJ2-2	TRBV5-1	.	few	16	CASSLEKGITTGELFF	TGCGCCAGCAGCCTTGAAAAGGGGATTACCACCGGGGAGCTGTTTTTT
TRBJ1-2	TRBV9	TRBD1	few	15	CASSPDRGLFYGYTF	TGTGCCAGCAGTCCCGACAGGGGGCTATTCTATGGCTACACCTTC
TRBJ2-1	TRBV7-3	.	few	14	CASSLKGRNNEQFF	TGTGCCAGCAGCTTAAAGGGGAGGAACAATGAGCAGTTCTTC
TRBJ2-7	TRBV7-2	TRBD2	few	14	CASSPLAGGSEQYF	TGTGCCAGCAGCCCCCTAGCGGGTGGGTCCGAGCAGTACTTC
TRBJ1-2	TRBV10-3	TRBD1	few	14	CAIRQGASDYGYTF	TGTGCCATCAGGCAGGGGGCATCGGACTATGGCTACACCTTC
TRBJ2-3	TRBV15	.	few	12	CATSSLRATQYF	TGTGCCACCAGCAGCCTCAGGGCTACGCAGTATTTT
TRBJ1-5	TRBV18	.	few	16	CASSPELGQVGQPQHF	TGTGCCAGCTCACCGGAGCTGGGACAAGTCGGCCAGCCCCAGCATTTT
TRBJ2-7	TRBV28	.	few	12	CASAGTVYEQYF	TGTGCCAGCGCTGGGACCGTCTACGAGCAGTACTTC
TRBJ2-7	TRBV10-3	TRBD1	.	15	CAIRIGQESSYEQYF	TGTGCCATCAGGATAGGACAGGAGAGCTCCTACGAGCAGTACTTC
TRBJ2-7	TRBV15	TRBD2	.	15	CATSRDLAATYEQYF	TGTGCCACCAGCAGAGATCTAGCGGCAACCTACGAGCAGTACTTC
TRBJ2-3	TRBV5-1	.	.	15	CASSGRGKSTDTQYF	TGCGCCAGCAGCGGACGGGGAAAGTCCACAGATACGCAGTATTTT
TRBJ1-4	TRBV7-9	TRBD1	.	14	CASSFRQGNEKLFF	TGTGCCAGCAGCTTTAGACAGGGTAATGAAAAACTGTTTTTT
TRBJ2-2	TRBV7-9	.	few	15	CASSLAGTQPGELFF	TGTGCCAGCAGCTTGGCCGGGACTCAGCCCGGGGAGCTGTTTTTT
TRBJ2-1	TRBV6-5	.	.	16	CASSYSQEGGYNEQFF	TGTGCCAGCAGTTACTCTCAGGAGGGGGGCTACAATGAGCAGTTCTTC
TRBJ2-7	TRBV10-3	.	few	11	CAISRNYEQYF	TGTGCCATCAGTAGGAACTACGAGCAGTACTTC
TRBJ2-5	TRBV9	TRBD2	few	16	CASSVESRGIQETQYF	TGTGCCAGCAGCGTAGAGTCGCGGGGGATCCAAGAGACCCAGTACTTC
TRBJ2-4	TRBV4-2	.	.	15	CASSQEDQPRTRQYF	TGTGCCAGCAGCCAAGAAGATCAGCCGAGAACCCGTCAGTACTTC
TRBJ2-7	TRBV10-3	.	.	16	CASSYPQAPRGYEQYF	TGTGCCAGCAGTTACCCTCAAGCTCCTCGGGGATACGAGCAGTACTTC
TRBJ2-3	TRBV7-6	.	.	18	CASSPDRPGTASTDTQYF	TGTGCCAGCAGCCCCGACCGACCCGGGACGGCGAGCACAGATACGCAGTATTTT